A selection of T cell receptor beta chains follows, all from one sample in a study of graft-versus-host responses after intestinal transplantation. Only in-frame clones appear in the TCRdb table, and some are missing; sequencing was by immunoSEQ multiplex PCR. The sample has 15,000 to 20,000 clones, 83% seen once; the top ten hold 3.5% to 4%. Specimen: ileum tissue, collected 580 to 600 days after intestinal transplantation. These receptors originate from a human patient who received an intestinal transplant, so some T cells may come from the graft donor. Each CDR3 is given with its conserved first and last residue. D genes are given only for firm matches. Size is omitted from some rows. Given values are once, few, many or a class for expanded clones.

v_call,clone_size,d_call,j_call,cdr3_nt,cdr3_aa
TRBV6-1,.,.,TRBJ2-7,TGTGCCAGCAGTGAAAGGGGTTACGAGCAGTACTTC,CASSERGYEQYF
TRBV19,few,.,TRBJ1-3,TGTGCCACCCCTTTCCTCCCAGGGCTATATTTT,CATPFLPGLYF
TRBV5-1,.,TRBD1,TRBJ2-7,TGCGCCAGCAGCTGGGACAGGGAACGCTACGAGCAGTACTTC,CASSWDRERYEQYF
TRBV6-1,.,.,TRBJ2-7,TGTGCCAGCAGTGAGGGTCATACCTACGAGCAGTACTTC,CASSEGHTYEQYF
TRBV30,few,.,TRBJ2-1,TGTGCCTGGAGTGTCCTGGCAGGCTACAATGAGCAGTTCTTC,CAWSVLAGYNEQFF
TRBV7-3,.,TRBD2,TRBJ2-1,TGTGCCAGCAGCTTACGCGGGAGGGAGCAGTTCTTC,CASSLRGREQFF
TRBV18,.,.,TRBJ1-3,TGTGCCAGCTCACCCCAAGAGGTTTCCTCTGGAAACACCATATATTTT,CASSPQEVSSGNTIYF
TRBV18,.,.,TRBJ2-2,TGTGCCAGCTCACAAGCGTCACATACCGGGGAGCTGTTTTTT,CASSQASHTGELFF
TRBV7-7,.,.,TRBJ2-5,TGTGCCAGCAGCTCATCCTGGACCAGCGAGGAGACCCAGTACTTC,CASSSSWTSEETQYF
TRBV5-1,.,.,TRBJ1-1,TGCGCCAGCAGCTTGGGCACGAACACTGAAGCTTTCTTT,CASSLGTNTEAFF
TRBV30,.,.,TRBJ2-1,TGTGCCTGGAGTGGAGGGGGGGCAGAGCAGTTCTTC,CAWSGGGAEQFF
TRBV5-1,few,TRBD2,TRBJ2-7,TGCGCCAGCAGCCCTACTAGCGGGGGGGCAAGTTACGAGCAGTACTTC,CASSPTSGGASYEQYF
TRBV5-1,.,.,TRBJ1-5,TGCGCCAGCAGCTTGGGAGAGATGAATCAGCCCCAGCATTTT,CASSLGEMNQPQHF
TRBV5-1,.,TRBD1,TRBJ2-1,TGCGCCAGCAGCTTAAGACAGGGGGTGAATGAGCAGTTCTTC,CASSLRQGVNEQFF
TRBV5-1,once,.,TRBJ2-7,TGCGCCAGCAGCTCTTCTGGGGTATACGAGCAGTACTTC,CASSSSGVYEQYF
TRBV11-3,.,.,TRBJ2-1,TGTGCCAGCAGCCCCGGCGTAGTTCGGGTGGACGAGCAGTTCTTC,CASSPGVVRVDEQFF
TRBV19,.,.,TRBJ1-5,TGTGCCAGTAGTATGGGACTCTTGAAACCCCAGCATTTT,CASSMGLLKPQHF
TRBV6-5,.,.,TRBJ1-6,TGTGCCACCACCTTGGGGTTTAATTCACCCCTCCACTTT,CATTLGFNSPLHF
TRBV9,.,.,TRBJ2-6,TGTGCCAGCAGCTATGGGGGCGCTGGGGCCAACGTCCTGACTTTC,CASSYGGAGANVLTF
TRBV5-1,.,.,TRBJ1-2,TGCGCCAGCAGCTTGCGGGTCAACTATGGCTACACCTTC,CASSLRVNYGYTF
TRBV7-2,.,.,TRBJ1-1,TGTGCCAGCAGCCGCATTGAGGGGGGGGAAGCTTTCTTT,CASSRIEGGEAFF
TRBV5-6,few,.,TRBJ2-3,TGTGCCAGCGCTCTCGGAGATACGCAGTATTTT,CASALGDTQYF
TRBV18,.,TRBD2,TRBJ2-5,TGTGCCAGCTCACCACCGGGACTATCTCAGGAGACCCAGTACTTC,CASSPPGLSQETQYF
TRBV11-2,.,TRBD1,TRBJ2-7,TGTGCCAGCAGCTCGCGGACAGGGTCCGGGTACGAGCAGTACTTC,CASSSRTGSGYEQYF
TRBV6-1,.,TRBD1,TRBJ2-7,TGTGCCAGCAGGAAAGTGACAGGGTCCTACGAGCAGTACTTC,CASRKVTGSYEQYF
TRBV9,.,.,TRBJ1-2,TGTGCCAGCAGCGTAGATCAGGGAAACTATGGCTACACCTTC,CASSVDQGNYGYTF
TRBV5-1,.,.,TRBJ1-1,TGCGCCAGCAGCCTTCGGGGGGGAGGTACTGAAGCTTTCTTT,CASSLRGGGTEAFF
TRBV27,.,.,TRBJ2-3,TGTGCCAGCAGTTTATTCGGGAGTATAGATACGCAGTATTTT,CASSLFGSIDTQYF
TRBV2,once,TRBD2,TRBJ2-3,TGTGCCAGCCCCTCCCCCACTAGCGGGGGCTACACAGATACGCAGTATTTT,CASPSPTSGGYTDTQYF
TRBV7-9,few,.,TRBJ1-1,TGTGCCAGCACTCTAAGTCCCTTTGGGGACACTGAAGCTTTCTTT,CASTLSPFGDTEAFF
TRBV2,.,.,TRBJ2-1,TGTGCCAGCAGTGTTTCCCAGCACAGTGAGCAGTTCTTC,CASSVSQHSEQFF